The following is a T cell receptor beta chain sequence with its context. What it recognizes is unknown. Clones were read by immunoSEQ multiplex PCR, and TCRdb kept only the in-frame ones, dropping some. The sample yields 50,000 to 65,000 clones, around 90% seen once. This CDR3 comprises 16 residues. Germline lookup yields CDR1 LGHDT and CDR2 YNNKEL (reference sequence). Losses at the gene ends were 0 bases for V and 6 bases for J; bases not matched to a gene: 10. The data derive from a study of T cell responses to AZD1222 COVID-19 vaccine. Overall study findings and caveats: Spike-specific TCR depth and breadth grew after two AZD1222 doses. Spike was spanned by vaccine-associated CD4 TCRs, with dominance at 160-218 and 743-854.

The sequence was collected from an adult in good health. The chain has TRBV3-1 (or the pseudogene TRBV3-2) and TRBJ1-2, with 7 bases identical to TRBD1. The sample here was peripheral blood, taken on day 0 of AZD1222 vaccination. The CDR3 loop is CASSQDSGRGSHGYTF. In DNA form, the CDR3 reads TGTGCCAGCAGCCAAGATTCCGGCAGGGGGTCCCATGGCTACACCTTC.